These 26 T cell receptor beta chains share one sample of origin, sequenced in a study of T cell repertoires in cytomegalovirus infection. TCRdb re-derived calls from the reads in MiXCR, one entry per CDR3 protein. The sample carries roughly 200,000 distinct CDR3 sequences, 17% recorded once. What was sequenced was CD8+ T cells from PBMCs. These receptors originate from a human donor in good health (CMV status not recorded). Some clones in this sample may be carry-over from other donors' samples.

This chain joins TRBV24-1 and TRBJ2-2, with D maybe TRBD1 (7 bases). This CDR3 is built from 16 residues. V gave up 0 bases and J gave up 6 bases, with 13 bases separating them. Germline lookup yields CDR1 KGHDR and CDR2 SFDVKD. This CDR3 reads CATSDLDTGEAGELFF. DNA for the CDR3: TGTGCCACCAGTGATTTGGATACAGGGGAGGCCGGGGAGCTGTTTTTT.

The table lists this clonotype with many counts. The chain employs TRBV7-2 and TRBJ2-5; 11 nucleotides agree with TRBD2. Germline assignment: CDR1 SGHTA and CDR2 FQGNSA. V was clipped by 1 base and J by 5 bases; unmatched bases: 6. The CDR3 consists of 16 residues. The CDR3 loop reads CASSLGSGGAYETQYF. CDR3 nucleotides: TGTGCCAGCAGCTTAGGTAGCGGGGGGGCCTATGAGACCCAGTACTTC.

In its sample, this clonotype was seen many times. The chain uses TRBV7-2 and TRBJ2-1; no clear D. CDR1 SGHTA and CDR2 FQGNSA come from the germline V gene. This CDR3 has 13 amino acids. V was cut by 4 bases and J by 0 bases, with 4 bases left in between. The CDR3 loop reads CASSSSSYNEQFF. The CDR3 DNA reads TGTGCCAGCAGCTCCAGCTCCTACAATGAGCAGTTCTTC.

In this sample, this clonotype is large. The chain employs TRBV7-6 and TRBJ2-3; possible D gene TRBD2, 7 bases. V gave up 5 bases and J gave up 2 bases, with 14 bases separating them. There are 15 residues in the CDR3. Germline assignment: CDR1 SGHVS and CDR2 FNYEAQ. The CDR3 loop is CASSPSRGATDTQYF. The DNA for the CDR3 is TGTGCCAGCAGCCCCTCCCGGGGGGCCACAGATACGCAGTATTTT.

The chain employs TRBV7-6 and TRBJ2-7, with D possibly TRBD2 on 7 matching bases. Trimming removed 2 bases from V and 1 base from J, with 12 bases in between. The CDR3 runs to 15 residues. Germline V gene sequence: CDR1 SGHVS, CDR2 FNYEAQ. The CDR3 nucleotides are TGTGCCAGCAGCTTATGGGGGGGGCCGTCCTACGAGCAGTACTTC. This sequence encodes CASSLWGGPSYEQYF.

This clonotype was seen more than once but under ten times. The rearrangement links TRBV4-1 to TRBJ2-7; maybe TRBD2 (6 bases). Germline values: CDR1 MGHRA, CDR2 YSYEKL. The CDR3 runs 14 residues. Trimming stripped 3 bases from V and 4 bases from J, with 13 bases between. CDR3 in amino acids: CASSQALASYEQYF. DNA for the CDR3: TGCGCCAGCAGCCAGGCTCTAGCGAGTTACGAGCAGTACTTC.

The CDR3 sequence: CASEKGARAFF. For the CDR3, the DNA is TGTGCCAGCGAAAAAGGGGCGCGGGCTTTCTTT. J is TRBJ1-1 and V is TRBV27; D possibly corresponds to TRBD1 (5 bases). Germline V gives CDR1 MNHEY, CDR2 SMNVEV (reference sequence). Trimming removed 8 bases at V and 11 bases at J, with 15 bases between. This CDR3 region has 11 residues.

The V call is TRBV29-1, the J call TRBJ2-3, with a tentative D call TRBD1 (6 bases). The CDR3 consists of 17 residues. Trimming stripped 0 bases from V and 4 bases from J, with 20 bases between. Germline lookup yields CDR1 SQVTM and CDR2 ANQGSEA. CDR3 nucleotides: TGCAGCGTTGAAGATCCGGGACAAGGACAAACCCCAGATACGCAGTATTTT. It yields the protein CSVEDPGQGQTPDTQYF.

The sample holds a few counts of this clonotype. The rearrangement joins TRBV6-2 or TRBV6-3 to TRBJ2-5; 9 nucleotides align to TRBD1. CDR3 size: 15 residues. V lost 2 bases and J lost 2; bases outside the gene matches: 3. Germline lookup yields CDR1 MNHEY and CDR2 SVGEGT. In DNA, the CDR3 is TGTGCCAGCAGTTACCCCGGGACAGGGCAAGAGACCCAGTACTTC. This gives the protein CASSYPGTGQETQYF.

This clonotype was picked up a small number of times. V gene TRBV7-8 combines with J gene TRBJ2-1; 7 bases align to TRBD2. The V gene's germline CDR1 is SGHVS and CDR2 FQNEAQ. The V gene end was trimmed by 1 base and the J gene end by 7 bases; junction bases not matched to a gene: 7. This CDR3 region has 15 residues. CDR3 nucleotide sequence: TGTGCCAGCAGCTTAGAGGCGGGGGAGCGTAATGAGCAGTTCTTC. Its protein is CASSLEAGERNEQFF.

In DNA, the CDR3 is TGTGCCAGCAGCTTCGGGGTAGCCGATTCCTACGAGCAGTACTTC. It encodes CASSFGVADSYEQYF. The chain employs TRBV5-5 and TRBJ2-7; a possible D gene is TRBD2 (5 bases). The CDR3 consists of 15 residues. V lost 2 bases to trimming and J lost 1 base, with 13 bases between them. Germline-derived CDR1 and CDR2 are SGHKS and YYEKEE (reference sequence).

The rearrangement uses TRBV28 and TRBJ1-2; 7 bases fit TRBD1. CDR3 length equals 14 residues. With 10 bases clipped from V and 4 bases from J, the junction kept 12 bases outside the gene matches. Germline V CDR1 and CDR2: MDHEN, SYDVKM. CDR3 DNA sequence: TGTGCCACCGGGGACAGCGAAAGTTTCTATGGCTACACCTTC. It encodes CATGDSESFYGYTF.

The rearrangement links TRBV7-9 to TRBJ2-4, with TRBD2 as a possible D gene (5 bases). Germline CDR1 and CDR2: SEHNR and FQNEAQ (reference sequence). The CDR3 contains 12 residues. The V end lost 4 bases, the J end lost 14 bases, and 15 bases lay between the germline ends. The CDR3, as DNA: TGTGCCAGCAGCTACACTGGAGGAGAGGAGTACTTC. Its translation is CASSYTGGEEYF.

The rearrangement uses TRBV25-1 and TRBJ2-7, with D possibly being TRBD1 (5 bases). The V end was cut by 7 bases, the J end by 5 bases, with 18 bases between. The CDR3 totals 14 residues. Germline loops: CDR1 MGHDK, CDR2 SYGVNS. The CDR3 loop is CASTQYDTDNEQYF. The CDR3 DNA follows: TGTGCCAGCACCCAGTACGACACGGACAACGAGCAGTACTTC.

The chain uses TRBV24-1 and TRBJ2-6, with 7 bases lining up with TRBD1. Trimming took 4 bases from V and 0 from J; bases not matched to a gene: 8. CDR1 and CDR2 from the germline V gene are KGHDR and SFDVKD. The CDR3 runs 18 residues. The CDR3: CATSDPDRHRSGANVLTF. The CDR3 nucleotides are TGTGCCACCAGTGACCCGGACAGGCACCGCTCTGGGGCCAACGTCCTGACTTTC.

The chain uses TRBV6-2 or TRBV6-3 and TRBJ1-1; maybe TRBD1 (5 bases). The CDR3 runs 17 residues. Germline CDR1 MNHEY, CDR2 SVGEGT. V gave up 4 bases and J gave up 2 bases, with 20 bases separating them. Here the CDR3 DNA reads TGTGCCAGCAGTTCACCCAGGACTGGGGACTTAAACACTGAAGCTTTCTTT. Its protein is CASSSPRTGDLNTEAFF.

At least ten counts were recorded for this clonotype. The J gene is TRBJ1-1, the V gene TRBV7-2, with unresolved D. V lost 5 bases and J 0 bases, leaving 7 bases between the germline ends. CDR1 is SGHTA and CDR2 is FQGNSA in the germline V gene. The CDR3 consists of 13 residues. The CDR3 bases are TGTGCCAGCAGCCCCTCCTTGAACACTGAAGCTTTCTTT. It encodes CASSPSLNTEAFF. Using reference TRBV7-2 and TRBJ1-1 for the parts outside the CDR3, the full variable domain is GAGVSQSPSNKVTEKGKDVELRCDPISGHTALYWYRQSLGQGLEFLIYFQGNSAPDKSGLPSDRFSAERTGGSVSTLTIQRTQQEDSAVYLCASSPSLNTEAFFGQGTRLTVV.

V usage is TRBV29-1 and J usage is TRBJ2-7; maybe TRBD1 (6 bases). With 4 bases removed from V and 2 bases from J, the gap between germline ends came to 12 bases. Germline V CDR1 and CDR2: SQVTM, ANQGSEA. This CDR3 is 13 amino acids long. The CDR3 region is CSVGSRGTYEQYF. The CDR3 DNA reads as TGCAGCGTTGGAAGCAGGGGCACCTACGAGCAGTACTTC.

Only a few counts were recorded for this clonotype. This chain links TRBV4-3 with TRBJ1-1, with no clear D. From germline, CDR1 is LGHNA and CDR2 YSLEER. CDR3 length equals 13 residues. Trimming pared 4 bases from V and 0 bases from J, leaving 6 bases between. This chain's CDR3 is CASSPHMNTEAFF. The DNA for the CDR3 is TGCGCCAGCAGCCCCCATATGAACACTGAAGCTTTCTTT.

This clonotype showed up just a few times. V gene TRBV7-9 combines with J gene TRBJ1-3, with D possibly being TRBD1 (6 bases). Germline CDR1 reads SEHNR; CDR2 reads FQNEAQ (reference sequence). The CDR3 consists of 18 residues. V was trimmed by 5 bases and J by 0 bases, leaving 20 bases between them. CDR3 sequence reads: CASSRPGGQGSSGNTIYF. The CDR3 DNA reads TGTGCCAGCAGCCGCCCGGGAGGGCAGGGGTCCTCTGGAAACACCATATATTTT.

This clonotype was seen a handful of times. V is TRBV11-2 and J is TRBJ2-1; TRBD2 aligns across 12 bases. Looked up from germline, CDR1 is SGHAT and CDR2 is FQNNGV. This CDR3 region has 17 residues. With V trimmed by 5 bases and J by 8 bases, 13 bases remained unmatched. CDR3: CASSLRTSGGPRDEQFF. DNA of the CDR3: TGTGCCAGCAGCCTAAGAACTAGCGGGGGGCCGAGGGATGAGCAGTTCTTC.

The V and J genes are TRBV7-6 and TRBJ2-3; the D is unclear. In germline, CDR1 is SGHVS, CDR2 FNYEAQ. V gave up 6 bases and J gave up 5 bases, with 15 bases separating them. This CDR3 is built from 14 residues. The DNA for the CDR3 is TGTGCCAGCAGTTCGTCCCCCTCCGTAGATACGCAGTATTTT. Translating gives CASSSSPSVDTQYF.

This clonotype was counted a few times. The genes are TRBV29-1 and TRBJ2-6; D may be TRBD1 or TRBD2 (5 bases each). This CDR3 comprises 16 residues. The germline gives CDR1 SQVTM, CDR2 ANQGSEA. V was pared by 4 bases and J by 0 bases, with 13 bases between. The CDR3 spells CSVGAEGSSGANVLTF. The CDR3 nucleotides read TGCAGCGTTGGGGCAGAGGGGAGCTCTGGGGCCAACGTCCTGACTTTC.

This clonotype was counted only a few times. The chain recombines TRBV20-1 with TRBJ1-6; D is uncertain. V lost 5 bases to trimming and J lost 0 bases, with 11 bases between them. This CDR3 comprises 15 residues. From germline, CDR1 is DFQATT and CDR2 SNEGSKA (reference sequence). Here the CDR3 DNA reads TGCAGTGCTGTTCAAGGGAGCTCCTATAATTCACCCCTCCACTTT. Its translation is CSAVQGSSYNSPLHF.

This clonotype was observed a few times. This chain links TRBV20-1 with TRBJ2-5, with D unresolved. The germline V and J ends were trimmed by 1 base and 0 bases, with 18 bases remaining between them. CDR3 length: 17 residues. Germline-derived CDR1 and CDR2 are DFQATT and SNEGSKA (reference sequence). The chain's CDR3 is CSARGPEMGFDQETQYF. The CDR3 region has the DNA TGCAGTGCTAGAGGGCCGGAGATGGGATTTGACCAAGAGACCCAGTACTTC.

This rearrangement joins TRBV28 to TRBJ2-2; D unresolved. V was pared by 6 bases and J by 1 base, with 6 bases between. The germline V gene has CDR1 MDHEN and CDR2 SYDVKM. The CDR3 length is 13 residues. Here the CDR3 DNA reads TGTGCCAGCAGCACTGAGAACACCGGGGAGCTGTTTTTT. Protein sequence: CASSTENTGELFF. The complete variable domain, with remaining parts taken from reference TRBV28 and TRBJ2-2, reads DVKVTQSSRYLVKRTGEKVFLECVQDMDHENMFWYRQDPGLGLRLIYFSYDVKMKEKGDIPEGYSVSREKKERFSLILESASTNQTSMYLCASSTENTGELFFGEGSRLTVL.